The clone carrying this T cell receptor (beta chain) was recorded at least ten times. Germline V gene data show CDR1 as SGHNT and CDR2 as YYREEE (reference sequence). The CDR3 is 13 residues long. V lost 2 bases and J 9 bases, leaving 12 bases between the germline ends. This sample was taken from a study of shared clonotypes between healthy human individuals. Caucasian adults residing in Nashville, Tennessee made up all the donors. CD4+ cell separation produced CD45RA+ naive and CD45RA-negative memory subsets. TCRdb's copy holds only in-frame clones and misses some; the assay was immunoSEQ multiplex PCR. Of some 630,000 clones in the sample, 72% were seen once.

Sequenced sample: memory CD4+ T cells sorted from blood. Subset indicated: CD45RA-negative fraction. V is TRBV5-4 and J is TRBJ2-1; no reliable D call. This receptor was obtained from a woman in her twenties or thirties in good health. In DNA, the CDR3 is TGTGCCAGCAGCTTATTGTCCTATACTGAGCAGTTCTTC. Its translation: CASSLLSYTEQFF.